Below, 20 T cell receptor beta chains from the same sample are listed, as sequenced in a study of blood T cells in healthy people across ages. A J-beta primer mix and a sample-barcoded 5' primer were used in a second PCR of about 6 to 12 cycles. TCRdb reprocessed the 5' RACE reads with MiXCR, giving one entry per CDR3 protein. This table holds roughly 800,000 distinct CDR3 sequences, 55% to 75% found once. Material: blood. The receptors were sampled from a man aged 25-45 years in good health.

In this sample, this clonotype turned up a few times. The CDR3 DNA sequence: TGTGCCAGCAGCTTCCGTGGGGCCCGTTTCCTCGAGGTGCCCTACAATGAGCAGTTCTTC. It translates to CASSFRGARFLEVPYNEQFF. The chain employs TRBV7-9 and TRBJ2-1, with D perhaps matching TRBD1 (5 bases). The ends were cut back, 3 bases at V and 2 bases at J, with 26 bases in the middle. The CDR3 contains 20 residues. CDR1 SEHNR and CDR2 FQNEAQ come from the germline V gene (reference sequence). Combining the CDR3 with reference TRBV7-9 and TRBJ2-1 gives the whole variable domain DTGVSQNPRHKITKRGQNVTFRCDPISEHNRLYWYRQTLGQGPEFLTYFQNEAQLEKSRLLSDRFSAERPKGSFSTLEIQRTEQGDSAMYLCASSFRGARFLEVPYNEQFFGPGTRLTVL.

CDR3 sequence reads: CASSPPVLWDGRYEQYF. In DNA form, the CDR3 reads TGTGCCAGCAGCCCACCCGTTCTGTGGGACGGAAGGTACGAGCAGTACTTC. V gene TRBV11-1 combines with J gene TRBJ2-7, with D possibly called TRBD1 or TRBD2 (5 bases each). From germline, CDR1 is SGHAT and CDR2 FQDESV (reference sequence). The V end lost 5 bases, the J end lost 4 bases, and 24 bases lay between the germline ends. The CDR3 sequence is 17 residues long.

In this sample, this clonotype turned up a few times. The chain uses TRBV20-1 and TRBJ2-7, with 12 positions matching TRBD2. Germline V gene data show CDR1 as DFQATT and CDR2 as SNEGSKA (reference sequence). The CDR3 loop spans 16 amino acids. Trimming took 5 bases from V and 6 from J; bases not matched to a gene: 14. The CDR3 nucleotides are TGCAGTGCTTTGACTAGCGGGAGTGTGGTTGGCGGCGAGCAGTACTTC. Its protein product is CSALTSGSVVGGEQYF.

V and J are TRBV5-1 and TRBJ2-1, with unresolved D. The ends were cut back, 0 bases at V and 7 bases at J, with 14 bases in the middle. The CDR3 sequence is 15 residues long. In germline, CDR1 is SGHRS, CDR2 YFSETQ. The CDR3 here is CASSLGGGPRNEQFF. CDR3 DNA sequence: TGCGCCAGCAGCTTGGGCGGCGGTCCCCGAAATGAGCAGTTCTTC.

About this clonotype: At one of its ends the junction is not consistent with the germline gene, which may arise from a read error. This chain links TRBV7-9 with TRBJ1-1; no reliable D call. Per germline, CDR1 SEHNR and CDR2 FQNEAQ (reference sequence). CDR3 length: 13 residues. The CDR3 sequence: CTSSLNGNTEAFF. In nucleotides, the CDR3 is TGTACCAGCAGCTTAAACGGAAACACTGAAGCTTTCTTT.

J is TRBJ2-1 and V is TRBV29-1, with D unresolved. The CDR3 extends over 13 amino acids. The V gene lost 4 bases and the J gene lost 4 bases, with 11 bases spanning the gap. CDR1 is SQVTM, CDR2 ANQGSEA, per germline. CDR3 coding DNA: TGCAGCGTTGGGGGATCTGTTTACAATGAGCAGTTCTTC. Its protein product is CSVGGSVYNEQFF.

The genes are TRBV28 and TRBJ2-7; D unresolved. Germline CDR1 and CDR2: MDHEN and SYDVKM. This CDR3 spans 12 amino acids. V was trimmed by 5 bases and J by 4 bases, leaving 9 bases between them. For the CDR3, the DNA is TGTGCCAGCAGTCCACACGAATACGAGCAGTACTTC. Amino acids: CASSPHEYEQYF.

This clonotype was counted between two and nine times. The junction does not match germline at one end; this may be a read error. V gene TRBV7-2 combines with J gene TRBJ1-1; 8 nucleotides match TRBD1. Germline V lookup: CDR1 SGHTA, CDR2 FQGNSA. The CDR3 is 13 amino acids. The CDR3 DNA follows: TGTGCCAGCGCCCGGACAGGGTGGTCTGAGGCTTTCTTT. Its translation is CASARTGWSEAFF.

In nucleotides, the CDR3 is TGTGCCAGCAGCTTAAAATCCGGCGATTCACCCCTCCACTTT. It specifies CASSLKSGDSPLHF. The genes are TRBV7-2 and TRBJ1-6; no definite D call. Trimming removed 2 bases at V and 8 bases at J, with 10 bases between. The germline gives CDR1 SGHTA, CDR2 FQGNSA. CDR3 length: 14 residues. Filled out from reference TRBV7-2 and TRBJ1-6, the complete variable domain reads GAGVSQSPSNKVTEKGKDVELRCDPISGHTALYWYRQSLGQGLEFLIYFQGNSAPDKSGLPSDRFSAERTGGSVSTLTIQRTQQEDSAVYLCASSLKSGDSPLHFGNGTRLTVT.

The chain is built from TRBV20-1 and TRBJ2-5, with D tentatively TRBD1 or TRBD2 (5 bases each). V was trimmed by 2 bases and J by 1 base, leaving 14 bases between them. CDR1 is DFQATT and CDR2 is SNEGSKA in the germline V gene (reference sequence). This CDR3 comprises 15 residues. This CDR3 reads CSARSPQGTQETQYF. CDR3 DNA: TGCAGTGCTAGATCCCCCCAAGGGACCCAAGAGACCCAGTACTTC.

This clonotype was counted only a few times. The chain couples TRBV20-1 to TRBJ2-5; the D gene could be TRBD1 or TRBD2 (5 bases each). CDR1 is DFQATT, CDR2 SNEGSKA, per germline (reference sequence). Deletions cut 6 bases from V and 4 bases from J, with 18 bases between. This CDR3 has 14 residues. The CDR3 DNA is TGCAGTGCGCTTGTTGGGGGAGTCGGAGAGACCCAGTACTTC. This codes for CSALVGGVGETQYF.

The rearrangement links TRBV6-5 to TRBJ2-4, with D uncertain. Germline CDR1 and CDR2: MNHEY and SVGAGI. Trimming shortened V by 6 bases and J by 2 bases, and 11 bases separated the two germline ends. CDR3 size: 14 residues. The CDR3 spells CASSYTLTKNIQYF. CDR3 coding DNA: TGTGCCAGCAGCTATACCTTGACCAAAAACATTCAGTACTTC.

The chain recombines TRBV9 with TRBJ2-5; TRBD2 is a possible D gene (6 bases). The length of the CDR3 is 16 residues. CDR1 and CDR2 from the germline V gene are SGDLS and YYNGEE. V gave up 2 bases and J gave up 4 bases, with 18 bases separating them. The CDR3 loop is CASSVGAGSRGETQYF. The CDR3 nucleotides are TGTGCCAGCAGCGTTGGGGCCGGGAGCCGAGGAGAGACCCAGTACTTC.

The CDR3, as DNA: TGTGCCAGCAGTTCAGTAGCGGGAAGAGAGACCCAGTACTTC. As protein: CASSSVAGRETQYF. The J gene is TRBJ2-5, the V gene TRBV28; 8 nucleotides line up with TRBD2. The CDR3 runs to 14 residues. Germline CDR1 reads MDHEN; CDR2 reads SYDVKM. The ends lost 4 bases at V and 4 bases at J; junction bases unmatched: 5. The full variable domain, completed using reference TRBV28 and TRBJ2-5, is DVKVTQSSRYLVKRTGEKVFLECVQDMDHENMFWYRQDPGLGLRLIYFSYDVKMKEKGDIPEGYSVSREKKERFSLILESASTNQTSMYLCASSSVAGRETQYFGPGTRLLVL.

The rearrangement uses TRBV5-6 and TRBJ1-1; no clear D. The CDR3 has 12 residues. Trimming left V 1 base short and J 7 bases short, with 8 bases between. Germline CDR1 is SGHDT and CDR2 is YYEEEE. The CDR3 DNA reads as TGTGCCAGCAGCTTGAGGCAGATTGAAGCTTTCTTT. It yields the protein CASSLRQIEAFF.

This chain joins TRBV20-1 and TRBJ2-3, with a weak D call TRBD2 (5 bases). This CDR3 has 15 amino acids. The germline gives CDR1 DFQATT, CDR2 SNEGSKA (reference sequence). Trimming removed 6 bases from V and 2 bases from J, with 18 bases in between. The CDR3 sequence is CSADKSGRFTDTQYF. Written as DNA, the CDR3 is TGCAGTGCAGACAAGAGCGGACGCTTCACAGATACGCAGTATTTT.

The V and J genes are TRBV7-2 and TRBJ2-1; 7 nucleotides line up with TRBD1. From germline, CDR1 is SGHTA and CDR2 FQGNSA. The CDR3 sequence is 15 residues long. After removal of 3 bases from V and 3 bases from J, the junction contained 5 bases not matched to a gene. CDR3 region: CASSFGQVIYNEQFF. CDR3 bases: TGTGCCAGCAGCTTCGGACAGGTAATCTACAATGAGCAGTTCTTC.

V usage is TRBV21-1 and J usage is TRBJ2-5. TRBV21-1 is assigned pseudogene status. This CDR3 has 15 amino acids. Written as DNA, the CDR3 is TGTGCCAGCAGCAACGTGACCGCGCTTCAAGAGACCCAGTACTTC. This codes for CASSNVTALQETQYF.

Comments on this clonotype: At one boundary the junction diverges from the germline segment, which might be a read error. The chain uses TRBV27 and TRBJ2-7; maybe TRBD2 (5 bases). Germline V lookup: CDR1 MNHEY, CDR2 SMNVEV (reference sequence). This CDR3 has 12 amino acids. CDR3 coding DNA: TGTGCCAGCAGTTTTCCCCTTGGGGAGCGGTACTTC. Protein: CASSFPLGERYF.

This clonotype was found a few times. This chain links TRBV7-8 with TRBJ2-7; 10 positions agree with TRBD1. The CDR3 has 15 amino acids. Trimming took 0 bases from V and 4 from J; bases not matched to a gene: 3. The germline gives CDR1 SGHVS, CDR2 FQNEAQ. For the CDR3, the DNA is TGTGCCAGCAGCTTAGCGGGACAGGGGCCATACGAGCAGTACTTC. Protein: CASSLAGQGPYEQYF.